This TCR beta chain was recovered during a study of T-cell reconstitution after alpha-beta-depleted transplantation in children. Trimming took 2 bases from V and 2 from J, leaving 8 bases between them. CDR3 length: 14 residues. Germline assignment: CDR1 SGHRS and CDR2 YFSETQ. This clonotype has a count of ten or more. Using unique molecular identifiers, the investigators prepared the TCRbeta library. TCRdb reanalysed the PCR reads using MiXCR and keeps one entry per CDR3 protein. The top ten clones hold over 10% of a sample with some 200,000 distinct CDR3 sequences, about 14% of them seen once. The material was PBMCs from the stem cell graft donor, obtained from the stem cell graft. This rearrangement joins TRBV5-1 to TRBJ1-5, with D perhaps TRBD1 (6 bases). This TCR was sampled from a human donor who donated a stem cell graft to a child with acute lymphoblastic leukemia. CDR3 loop: CASSFAGGNQPQHF. The CDR3 DNA is TGCGCCAGCAGCTTTGCAGGGGGCAATCAGCCCCAGCATTTT.